The 12 T cell receptor beta chains below were found in one sample sequenced in a study of blood T cell repertoires in COVID-19. Method: immunoSEQ multiplex PCR; TCRdb's copy keeps in-frame clones and lacks some. The sample has about 240,000 clones; 80% to 85% are singletons. The sequencing input was peripheral blood. The origin of the receptors is a woman in her sixties or seventies with active or convalescent COVID-19.

V gene TRBV30 combines with J gene TRBJ2-2, with 7 positions matching TRBD1. CDR1 and CDR2 (germline): GTSNPN, SVGIG (reference sequence). The ends lost 0 bases at V and 1 base at J; junction bases unmatched: 14. The CDR3 has 19 amino acids. The CDR3 DNA sequence: TGTGCCTGGAGTGTATTAGGTTCGAGGGGGCGTCAGAACACCGGGGAGCTGTTTTTT. It is translated as CAWSVLGSRGRQNTGELFF.

This chain connects TRBV2 to TRBJ2-3, with no clear D. V was shortened by 2 bases and J by 2 bases, with 11 bases between the two germline ends. This CDR3 contains 15 residues. Germline V lookup: CDR1 SNHLY, CDR2 FYNNEI. The CDR3 region has the DNA TGTGCCAGCAGTGAAAGTAGTGTAGACACAGATACGCAGTATTTT. Translating it yields CASSESSVDTDTQYF.

The gene calls are TRBV5-1 and TRBJ1-1; 10 bases are shared with TRBD1. Losses at the gene ends were 2 bases for V and 5 bases for J; bases not matched to a gene: 6. Germline CDR1 reads SGHRS; CDR2 reads YFSETQ. The length of the CDR3 is 15 residues. As DNA, the CDR3 is TGCGCCAGCAGCTTCCGGACAGGGGGGGAAACTGAAGCTTTCTTT. Protein product: CASSFRTGGETEAFF.

The rearrangement uses TRBV6-5 and TRBJ2-4; 7 bases fit TRBD1. The V gene end was trimmed by 6 bases and the J gene end by 6 bases; junction bases not matched to a gene: 8. This CDR3 has 14 residues. The germline V gene encodes CDR1 MNHEY and CDR2 SVGAGI. In DNA form, the CDR3 reads TGTGCCAGCAGGATCACAGGGGTCCGAAACATTCAGTACTTC. It codes for CASRITGVRNIQYF.

This clone turned up a few times. The chain has TRBV6-6 and TRBJ1-1; D uncertain. The length of the CDR3 is 13 residues. Per the germline V gene, CDR1 is MNHNY and CDR2 is SVGAGI (reference sequence). Trimming cost V 5 bases and J 1 base, with 8 bases left between them. Here the CDR3 DNA reads TGTGCCAGCAGTCCTTGGGCGAACACTGAAGCTTTCTTT. Translating gives CASSPWANTEAFF.

This sequence joins TRBV2 and TRBJ2-5; the match to TRBD2 covers 9 bases. This CDR3 contains 13 residues. CDR1 is SNHLY and CDR2 is FYNNEI in the germline V gene. Trimming removed 7 bases from V and 5 bases from J; junction bases left unmatched: 5. The CDR3 DNA reads as TGTGCCAGCAAGGCGGGGGGGCAGGAGACCCAGTACTTC. Amino acids: CASKAGGQETQYF.

V and J are TRBV9 and TRBJ2-3; 7 nucleotides align to TRBD2. With V trimmed by 2 bases and J by 2 bases, 5 bases remained unmatched. This CDR3 has 15 amino acids. Germline V lookup: CDR1 SGDLS, CDR2 YYNGEE. CDR3 DNA sequence: TGTGCCAGCAGCGTCAGCGGGGCTTCCACAGATACGCAGTATTTT. Encoded protein: CASSVSGASTDTQYF.

The chain carries TRBV5-1 and TRBJ1-3, with D possibly matching TRBD1 (6 bases). The V end was cut by 4 bases, the J end by 0 bases, with 11 bases between. CDR3 size: 15 residues. Germline V gene sequence: CDR1 SGHRS, CDR2 YFSETQ. In DNA form, the CDR3 reads TGCGCCAGCAGCCGGGACAAACCCTCTGGAAACACCATATATTTT. Translation gives CASSRDKPSGNTIYF. Combining the CDR3 with reference TRBV5-1 and TRBJ1-3 gives the whole variable domain KAGVTQTPRYLIKTRGQQVTLSCSPISGHRSVSWYQQTPGQGLQFLFEYFSETQRNKGNFPGRFSGRQFSNSRSEMNVSTLELGDSALYLCASSRDKPSGNTIYFGEGSWLTVV.

The rearrangement joins TRBV12-3 or TRBV12-4 to TRBJ2-2, with no clear D. The ends were cut back, 3 bases at V and 8 bases at J, with 7 bases in the middle. CDR3 size: 12 residues. DNA for the CDR3: TGTGCCAGCAGTTTGAACGGTGGGGAGCTGTTTTTT. Translating it yields CASSLNGGELFF.

The V call is TRBV5-1, the J call TRBJ1-3; D is perhaps TRBD1 (6 bases). This CDR3 is 16 amino acids long. CDR1 is SGHRS and CDR2 is YFSETQ in the germline V gene. V gave up 2 bases and J gave up 0 bases, with 12 bases separating them. The CDR3 DNA reads as TGCGCCAGCAGCTTCGGGGGGCGTAGCTCTGGAAACACCATATATTTT. Translated, it gives CASSFGGRSSGNTIYF.

This clone was observed a single time. The chain combines TRBV28 with TRBJ2-3; no clear D gene. The CDR3 length is 11 residues. Germline loops: CDR1 MDHEN, CDR2 SYDVKM. Trimming removed 7 bases from V and 3 bases from J, with 5 bases in between. The CDR3 region has the DNA TGTGCCAGCACCAGTACAGATACGCAGTATTTT. Protein product: CASTSTDTQYF. Variable domain in full (rest from reference TRBV28 and TRBJ2-3): DVKVTQSSRYLVKRTGEKVFLECVQDMDHENMFWYRQDPGLGLRLIYFSYDVKMKEKGDIPEGYSVSREKKERFSLILESASTNQTSMYLCASTSTDTQYFGPGTRLTVL.

This clone was found once. The chain links TRBV19 to TRBJ2-7; D might be TRBD2 (6 bases). In germline, CDR1 is LNHDA, CDR2 SQIVND (reference sequence). V lost 5 bases and J lost 2, with 13 bases in between. This CDR3 has 14 amino acids. The chain's CDR3 is CASSGPGGPYEQYF. In DNA, the CDR3 is TGTGCCAGTAGTGGGCCCGGGGGACCCTACGAGCAGTACTTC.